The entry that follows covers one T cell receptor beta chain sequence. This specimen comes from a study of blood T cell repertoires in COVID-19. Study summary: Both acute and convalescent COVID-19 samples were obtained from the United States, Italy and Spain. Nucleic acid was either cDNA or gDNA, and it came from T cells, B-cell-depleted T cells, or PBMCs.

How the authors handled the data: Reference gene primer amplification gave nucleated cell count estimates. Profiling relied on immunoSEQ multiplex PCR, and the TCRdb table lists in-frame clones only, not all of them. The V and J calls and the clone size are those of that table, but D and trimming were determined from the DNA. The table lists 95,000 to 150,000 clones, around 87% of them singletons. This CDR3 is 14 amino acids long. With 4 bases clipped from V and 9 bases from J, the junction kept 8 bases outside the gene matches. CDR1 SGHRS and CDR2 YFSETQ come from the germline V gene. The specimen sequenced was peripheral blood. This chain uses TRBV5-1 with TRBJ2-1; 9 bases agree with TRBD2. The receptor was derived from a woman in her 70s with acute or convalescent COVID-19. CDR3: CASSIGTSNSEQFF. In DNA form, the CDR3 reads TGCGCCAGCAGCATTGGGACTAGCAACAGTGAGCAGTTCTTC.